Each of the 6 T cell receptor beta chains below was sequenced from the same sample in a study of T cell changes during pregnancy in multiple sclerosis. Sequenced by immunoSEQ multiplex PCR; TCRdb stores in-frame clones only, minus some. The repertoire holds approximately 80,000 clones, approximately 94% seen once, with roughly 2.5% in the top ten. The source was peripheral blood, collected in the third trimester of pregnancy. The receptor source for this set is a female donor with multiple sclerosis, enrolled in a pregnancy study.

This chain links TRBV7-6 with TRBJ2-2; 11 bases map to TRBD2. Unmatched junction bases numbered 4, after V lost 1 base and J lost 3 bases. CDR1 and CDR2 from the germline V gene are SGHVS and FNYEAQ. CDR3 length: 17 residues. CDR3 protein: CASSLEILAGDTGELFF. The CDR3 bases are TGTGCCAGCAGCTTAGAGATACTAGCGGGGGACACCGGGGAGCTGTTTTTT.

The rearrangement joins TRBV7-8 to TRBJ2-6, with D unresolved. The CDR3 contains 13 residues. The V gene lost 5 bases and the J gene lost 4 bases, with 6 bases spanning the gap. Germline V gene data show CDR1 as SGHVS and CDR2 as FQNEAQ. The CDR3 is CASSTYGANVLTF. In nucleotides, the CDR3 is TGTGCCAGCAGCACATACGGGGCCAACGTCCTGACTTTC.

The chain employs TRBV6-5 and TRBJ1-1, with TRBD1 as a possible D gene (6 bases). The germline V and J ends were trimmed by 2 bases and 11 bases, with 18 bases remaining between them. The CDR3 is 14 amino acids. CDR1 is MNHEY, CDR2 SVGAGI, per germline. DNA for the CDR3: TGTGCCAGCAGTTACAGCGGACAGTTGGTCCGCGCTTTCTTT. Amino acid sequence: CASSYSGQLVRAFF.

The chain is built from TRBV5-6 and TRBJ1-4; 7 nucleotides agree with TRBD1. In germline, CDR1 is SGHDT, CDR2 YYEEEE. The V segment lost 4 bases and the J segment 3 bases; nucleotides outside the gene matches: 6. The CDR3 runs to 15 residues. CDR3 residues: CASSPRGTANEKLFF. The CDR3 bases are TGTGCCAGCAGCCCGAGAGGGACAGCTAATGAAAAACTGTTTTTT.

The chain is built from TRBV5-1 and TRBJ2-7; 9 nucleotides agree with TRBD1. Germline V CDR1 and CDR2: SGHRS, YFSETQ. The trim removed 3 bases at V and 2 bases at J, leaving 6 bases unmatched. The CDR3 is made up of 15 amino acids. CDR3 amino acids: CASSSQTGGTYEQYF. Here the CDR3 DNA reads TGCGCCAGCAGCTCTCAGACAGGGGGGACCTACGAGCAGTACTTC.

The chain recombines TRBV9 with TRBJ2-7, with 7 bases that match TRBD2. The CDR3 has 15 amino acids. V shed 4 bases and J 2 bases; nucleotides not matched to a gene: 9. CDR1 and CDR2 from the germline V gene are SGDLS and YYNGEE. The CDR3 DNA is TGTGCCAGCAGCTCCCCTGGGGCGGGGGCCTACGAGCAGTACTTC. Residues: CASSSPGAGAYEQYF.